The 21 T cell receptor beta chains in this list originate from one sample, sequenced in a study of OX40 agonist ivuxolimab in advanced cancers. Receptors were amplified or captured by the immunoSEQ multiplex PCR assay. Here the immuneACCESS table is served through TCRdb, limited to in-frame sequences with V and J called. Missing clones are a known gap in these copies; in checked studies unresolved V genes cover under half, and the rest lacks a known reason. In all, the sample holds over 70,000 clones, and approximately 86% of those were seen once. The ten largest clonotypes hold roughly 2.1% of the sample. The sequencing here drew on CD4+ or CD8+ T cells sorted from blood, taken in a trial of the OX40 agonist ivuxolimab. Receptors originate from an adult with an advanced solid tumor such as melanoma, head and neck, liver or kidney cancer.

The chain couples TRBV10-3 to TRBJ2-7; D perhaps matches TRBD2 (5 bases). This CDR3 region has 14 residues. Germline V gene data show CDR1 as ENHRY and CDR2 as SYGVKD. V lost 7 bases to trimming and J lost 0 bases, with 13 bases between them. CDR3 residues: CAITRTDSSYEQYF. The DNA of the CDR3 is TGTGCCATCACCCGGACTGATAGCTCCTACGAGCAGTACTTC.

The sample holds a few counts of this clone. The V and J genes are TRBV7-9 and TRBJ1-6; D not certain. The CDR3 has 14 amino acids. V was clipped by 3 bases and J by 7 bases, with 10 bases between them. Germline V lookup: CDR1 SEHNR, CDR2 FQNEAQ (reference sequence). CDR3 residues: CASSFGRNNSPLHF. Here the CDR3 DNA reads TGTGCCAGCAGCTTTGGACGGAACAATTCACCCCTCCACTTT.

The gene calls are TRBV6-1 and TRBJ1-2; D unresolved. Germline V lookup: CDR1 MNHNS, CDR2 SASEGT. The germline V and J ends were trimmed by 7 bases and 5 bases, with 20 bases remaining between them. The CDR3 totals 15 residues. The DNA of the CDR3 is TGTGCCAGCATGGGTTTAAGTGAGGGCTCATATGGCTACACCTTC. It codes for CASMGLSEGSYGYTF.

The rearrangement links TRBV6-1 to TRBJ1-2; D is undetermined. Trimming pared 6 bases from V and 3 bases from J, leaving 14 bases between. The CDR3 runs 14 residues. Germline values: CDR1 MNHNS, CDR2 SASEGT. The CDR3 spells CASRREGEDYGYTF. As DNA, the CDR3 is TGTGCCAGCAGGAGAGAGGGCGAGGACTATGGCTACACCTTC.

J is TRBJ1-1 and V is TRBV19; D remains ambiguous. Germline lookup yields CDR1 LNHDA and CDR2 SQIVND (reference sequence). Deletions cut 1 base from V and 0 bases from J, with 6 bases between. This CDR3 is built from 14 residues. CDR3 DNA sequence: TGTGCCAGTAGTATAGGTCGGGTGAACACTGAAGCTTTCTTT. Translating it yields CASSIGRVNTEAFF.

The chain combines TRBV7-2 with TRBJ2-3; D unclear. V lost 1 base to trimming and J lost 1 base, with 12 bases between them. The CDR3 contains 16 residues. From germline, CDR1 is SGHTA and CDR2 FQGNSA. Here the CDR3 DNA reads TGTGCCAGCAGCTTAGTGACGGGCCGGGGCACAGATACGCAGTATTTT. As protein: CASSLVTGRGTDTQYF.

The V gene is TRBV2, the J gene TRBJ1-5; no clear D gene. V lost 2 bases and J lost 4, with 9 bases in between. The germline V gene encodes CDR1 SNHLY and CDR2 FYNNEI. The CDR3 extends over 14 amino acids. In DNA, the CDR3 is TGTGCCAGCAGTGAATTGCAGGATAATCAGCCCCAGCATTTT. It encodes CASSELQDNQPQHF.

As DNA, the CDR3 is TGTGCCAGCAGCTTAAGTGTATCGGTGGGAAGAGAGCAGTTCTTC. Its protein product is CASSLSVSVGREQFF. The chain uses TRBV7-3 and TRBJ2-1; D remains ambiguous. Deletions cut 1 base from V and 10 bases from J, with 17 bases between. The CDR3 has 15 amino acids. Per the germline V gene, CDR1 is SGHTA and CDR2 is FQGTGA.

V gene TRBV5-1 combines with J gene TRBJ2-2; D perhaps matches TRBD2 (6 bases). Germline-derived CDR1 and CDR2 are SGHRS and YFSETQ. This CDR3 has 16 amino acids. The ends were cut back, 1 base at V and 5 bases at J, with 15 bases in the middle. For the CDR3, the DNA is TGCGCCAGCAGCTTGATTCTGCGGGGCCATACCGGGGAGCTGTTTTTT. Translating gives CASSLILRGHTGELFF.

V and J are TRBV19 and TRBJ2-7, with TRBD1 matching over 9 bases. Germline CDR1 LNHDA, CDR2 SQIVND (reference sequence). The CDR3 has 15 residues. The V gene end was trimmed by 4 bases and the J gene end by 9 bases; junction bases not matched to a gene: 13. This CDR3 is CASSTSGQGRYRQYF. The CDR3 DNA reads TGTGCCAGTAGTACCTCGGGACAGGGAAGGTATAGGCAGTACTTC.

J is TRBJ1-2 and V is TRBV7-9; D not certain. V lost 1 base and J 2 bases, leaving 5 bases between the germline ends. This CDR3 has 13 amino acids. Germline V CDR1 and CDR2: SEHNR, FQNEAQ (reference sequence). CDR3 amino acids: CASSLVQNYGYTF. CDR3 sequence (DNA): TGTGCCAGCAGCTTAGTACAGAACTATGGCTACACCTTC.

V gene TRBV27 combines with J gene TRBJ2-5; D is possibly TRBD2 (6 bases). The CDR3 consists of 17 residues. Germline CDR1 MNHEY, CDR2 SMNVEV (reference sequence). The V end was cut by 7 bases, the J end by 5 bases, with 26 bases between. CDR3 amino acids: CASISRASALKKETQYF. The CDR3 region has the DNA TGTGCCAGCATCTCGAGGGCTAGCGCTCTCAAGAAGGAGACCCAGTACTTC.

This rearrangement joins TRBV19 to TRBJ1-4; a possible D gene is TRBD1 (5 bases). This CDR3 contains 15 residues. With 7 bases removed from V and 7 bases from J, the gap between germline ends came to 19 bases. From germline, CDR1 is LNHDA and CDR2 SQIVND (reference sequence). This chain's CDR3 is CASTTSGGYAEKLFF. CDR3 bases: TGTGCCAGTACCACCTCGGGGGGTTACGCTGAAAAACTGTTTTTT.

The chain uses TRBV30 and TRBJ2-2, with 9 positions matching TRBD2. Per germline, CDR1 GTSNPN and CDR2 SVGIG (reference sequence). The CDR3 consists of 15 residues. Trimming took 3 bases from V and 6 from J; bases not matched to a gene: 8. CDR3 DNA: TGTGCCTGGAGGGGCAGCGGGGGGCCCTCCGGGGAGCTGTTTTTT. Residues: CAWRGSGGPSGELFF.

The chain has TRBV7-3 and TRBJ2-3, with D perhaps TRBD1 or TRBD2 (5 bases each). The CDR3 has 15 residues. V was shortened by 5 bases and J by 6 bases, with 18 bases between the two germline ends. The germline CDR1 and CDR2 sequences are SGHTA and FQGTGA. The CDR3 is CASSNPGTQGDTQYF. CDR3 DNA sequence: TGTGCCAGCAGCAACCCCGGGACCCAAGGGGATACGCAGTATTTT.

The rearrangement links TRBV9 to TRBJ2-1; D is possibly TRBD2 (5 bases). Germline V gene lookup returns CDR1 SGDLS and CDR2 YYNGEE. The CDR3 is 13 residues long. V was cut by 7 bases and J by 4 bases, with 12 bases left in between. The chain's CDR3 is CASGLLGYNEQFF. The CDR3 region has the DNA TGTGCCAGCGGACTTTTGGGATACAATGAGCAGTTCTTC.

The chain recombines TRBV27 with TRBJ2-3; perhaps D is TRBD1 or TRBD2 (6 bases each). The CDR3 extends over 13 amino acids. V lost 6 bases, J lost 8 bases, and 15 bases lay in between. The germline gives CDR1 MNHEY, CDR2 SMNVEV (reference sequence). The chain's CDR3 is CASRRGAETTQYF. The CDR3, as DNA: TGTGCCAGCAGAAGGGGGGCAGAGACTACGCAGTATTTT.

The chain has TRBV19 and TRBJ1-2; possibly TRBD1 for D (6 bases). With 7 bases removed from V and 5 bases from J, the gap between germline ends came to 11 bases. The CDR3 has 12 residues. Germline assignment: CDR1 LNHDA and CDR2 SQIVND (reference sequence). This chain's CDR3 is CASTSTGYGYTF. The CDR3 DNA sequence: TGTGCCAGTACCTCGACAGGATATGGCTACACCTTC.

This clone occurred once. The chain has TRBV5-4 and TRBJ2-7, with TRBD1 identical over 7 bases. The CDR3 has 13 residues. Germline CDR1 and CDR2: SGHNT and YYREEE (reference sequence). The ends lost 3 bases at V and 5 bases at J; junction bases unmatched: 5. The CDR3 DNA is TGTGCCAGCAGCTCTTACAGGGGCAACGAGCAGTACTTC. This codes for CASSSYRGNEQYF.

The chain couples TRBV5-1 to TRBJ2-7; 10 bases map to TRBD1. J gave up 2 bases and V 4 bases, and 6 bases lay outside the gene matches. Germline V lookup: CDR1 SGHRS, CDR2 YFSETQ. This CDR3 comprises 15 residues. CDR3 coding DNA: TGCGCCAGCAGCGCCCGACAGGGGGCGGCCTACGAGCAGTACTTC. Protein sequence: CASSARQGAAYEQYF.

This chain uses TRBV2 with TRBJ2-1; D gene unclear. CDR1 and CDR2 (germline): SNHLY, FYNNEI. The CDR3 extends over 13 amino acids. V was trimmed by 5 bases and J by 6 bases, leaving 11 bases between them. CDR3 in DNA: TGTGCCAGCAGTCCCCTCGAGTTCAATGAGCAGTTCTTC. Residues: CASSPLEFNEQFF.